This T cell receptor (beta chain) was observed in a study of blood T cell repertoires in COVID-19. Here immunoSEQ multiplex PCR was the method, and the copy in TCRdb shows in-frame clones only, minus some. The data contain 250,000 to 350,000 clones, roughly 84% of them singletons. This clonotype was obtained from a human donor with COVID-19, enrolled during active disease. The donor label of this sample is uncertain. The sample was peripheral blood.

CDR3 DNA: TGTGCCAGCAGTTATAGGGGGTCCCGCAACGAGCAGTACTTC. Translating it yields CASSYRGSRNEQYF. The genes are TRBV6-5 and TRBJ2-7; a weak D match, TRBD1 (6 bases). This CDR3 has 14 residues. V gave up 3 bases and J gave up 5 bases, with 14 bases separating them. Germline V gives CDR1 MNHEY, CDR2 SVGAGI.